The 15 T cell receptor beta chains presented below share a single source sample, sequenced in a study of T cell changes during pregnancy in multiple sclerosis. TCRdb keeps only in-frame clones here, not all; method: immunoSEQ multiplex PCR. This table has 95,000 to 110,000 clones, 80% to 95% appearing once. The sequencing here drew on peripheral blood, taken in the third trimester of pregnancy. The receptor source for this set is a female donor in good health, enrolled as a control in a pregnancy study.

This chain joins TRBV7-3 and TRBJ2-5; 10 bases fit TRBD2. Trimming at V came to 1 base and at J to 3 bases, leaving 2 bases not matched to a gene. The CDR3 covers 15 residues. Germline CDR1 is SGHTA and CDR2 is FQGTGA. The CDR3 region is CASSLSLAGEETQYF. CDR3 coding DNA: TGTGCCAGCAGCTTAAGCCTAGCGGGGGAAGAGACCCAGTACTTC.

The V call is TRBV14, the J call TRBJ2-1; 8 positions match TRBD1. The V segment lost 4 bases and the J segment 2 bases; nucleotides outside the gene matches: 7. CDR3 length: 16 residues. CDR1 and CDR2 (germline): SGHDN, FVKESK. CDR3 sequence reads: CASSPNRGITYNEQFF. CDR3 nucleotide sequence: TGTGCCAGCAGCCCCAACAGGGGGATCACCTACAATGAGCAGTTCTTC.

The chain uses TRBV6-5 and TRBJ2-1, with 10 nucleotides matching TRBD1. V was clipped by 5 bases and J by 6 bases; unmatched bases: 7. CDR3 size: 15 residues. Per germline, CDR1 MNHEY and CDR2 SVGAGI. Here the CDR3 reads CASSTGTGAFNEQFF. CDR3 nucleotides: TGTGCCAGCAGTACCGGGACAGGGGCTTTCAATGAGCAGTTCTTC.

V and J are TRBV4-3 and TRBJ2-2; D not certain. Germline-derived CDR1 and CDR2 are LGHNA and YSLEER. V lost 1 base and J lost 3, with 9 bases in between. The CDR3 contains 15 residues. CDR3 sequence reads: CASSQGVYYTGELFF. CDR3 in DNA: TGCGCCAGCAGCCAAGGTGTCTACTACACCGGGGAGCTGTTTTTT.

The J gene is TRBJ2-1, the V gene TRBV4-2; 7 nucleotides agree with TRBD1. V was clipped by 3 bases and J by 6 bases; unmatched bases: 8. Germline V CDR1 and CDR2: LGHNA, YNFKEQ. The CDR3 consists of 15 residues. CDR3 region: CASSQVWGQSNEQFF. DNA of the CDR3: TGTGCCAGCAGCCAGGTTTGGGGACAGTCCAATGAGCAGTTCTTC.

V gene TRBV7-3 combines with J gene TRBJ2-3; 9 bases line up with TRBD1. The CDR3 extends over 16 amino acids. With V trimmed by 1 base and J by 4 bases, 6 bases remained unmatched. Germline V gene data show CDR1 as SGHTA and CDR2 as FQGTGA. CDR3 region: CASSLSDRGLADTQYF. For the CDR3, the DNA is TGTGCCAGCAGCTTAAGTGACAGGGGGTTGGCAGATACGCAGTATTTT.

CDR3 sequence: CASSHLGGDTEAFF. The CDR3 DNA reads TGTGCCAGCAGCCATTTAGGAGGGGACACTGAAGCTTTCTTT. The J gene is TRBJ1-1, the V gene TRBV4-2, with D tentatively TRBD1 (5 bases). Germline CDR1 LGHNA, CDR2 YNFKEQ. CDR3 length: 14 residues. V was cut by 3 bases and J by 3 bases, with 11 bases left in between.

V usage is TRBV4-2 and J usage is TRBJ1-1; TRBD1 agrees at 7 bases. Per the germline V gene, CDR1 is LGHNA and CDR2 is YNFKEQ. The trim removed 4 bases at V and 5 bases at J, leaving 10 bases unmatched. This CDR3 region has 15 residues. The DNA for the CDR3 is TGTGCCAGCAGCCCTCCCACGACAGGGCTGACTGAAGCTTTCTTT. Amino acid sequence: CASSPPTTGLTEAFF.

This clone was seen a few times. The chain joins TRBV7-9 to TRBJ2-5; possible D gene TRBD2, 6 bases. This CDR3 is built from 14 residues. Trimming took off 7 bases at V and 2 bases at J, with 14 bases between the two ends. The germline CDR1 and CDR2 sequences are SEHNR and FQNEAQ (reference sequence). The CDR3 region has the DNA TGTGCCAGCACGGACCGGGACTCTCAAGAGACCCAGTACTTC. Amino acid sequence: CASTDRDSQETQYF.

The CDR3 spells CASSQDTHGGAYEQFF. For the CDR3, the DNA is TGTGCCAGCAGCCAAGATACTCACGGGGGGGCCTATGAGCAGTTCTTC. The V and J genes are TRBV4-2 and TRBJ2-1; 8 bases agree with TRBD2. This CDR3 has 16 residues. The germline V gene encodes CDR1 LGHNA and CDR2 YNFKEQ. Trimming took 0 bases from V and 8 from J; bases not matched to a gene: 9.

This chain uses TRBV7-9 with TRBJ1-1, with a weak D call TRBD1 (5 bases). Trimming left V 2 bases short and J 1 base short, with 8 bases between. The CDR3 is made up of 14 amino acids. Per germline, CDR1 SEHNR and CDR2 FQNEAQ (reference sequence). CDR3 in amino acids: CASSLTQGNTEAFF. The CDR3 DNA reads TGTGCCAGCAGCTTAACGCAGGGGAACACTGAAGCTTTCTTT.

The V gene is TRBV27, the J gene TRBJ1-2, with TRBD1 matching 8 bases. The CDR3 covers 13 residues. The V gene's germline CDR1 is MNHEY and CDR2 SMNVEV (reference sequence). V dropped 6 bases and J dropped 5; count of bases not matched to a gene: 5. In nucleotides, the CDR3 is TGTGCCAGCAGGGGTACAGGGGGATATGGCTACACCTTC. Amino acids: CASRGTGGYGYTF.

The chain employs TRBV4-2 and TRBJ2-6; a possible D gene is TRBD1 (6 bases). Per germline, CDR1 LGHNA and CDR2 YNFKEQ. The CDR3 spans 16 residues. V lost 1 base and J 4 bases, leaving 11 bases between the germline ends. The CDR3 DNA follows: TGTGCCAGCAGCCAAGGCGGGCAGGGGGGGGCCAACGTCCTGACTTTC. Protein sequence: CASSQGGQGGANVLTF.

This chain joins TRBV27 and TRBJ1-1, with a weak D call TRBD1 (6 bases). V lost 6 bases and J lost 4, with 12 bases in between. The CDR3 spans 13 residues. Germline CDR1 reads MNHEY; CDR2 reads SMNVEV (reference sequence). CDR3 in amino acids: CASRDSRGTEAFF. CDR3 coding DNA: TGTGCCAGCAGGGACAGCCGGGGCACTGAAGCTTTCTTT.

The chain uses TRBV19 and TRBJ1-3, with TRBD1 matching over 8 bases. Germline trimming cut 4 bases from V and 1 base from J; bases unmatched to any gene: 6. This CDR3 has 16 residues. Germline CDR1 and CDR2: LNHDA and SQIVND (reference sequence). CDR3 nucleotides: TGTGCCAGTAGTACCAGAAACAGGGGGTCTGGAAACACCATATATTTT. It specifies CASSTRNRGSGNTIYF.